Presented here are 17 T cell receptor beta chains from one specimen sequenced in a study of T cells in Graves' hyperthyroidism and ophthalmopathy. TCR beta CDR3 sequences were amplified from RNA transcripts. A first-round RT-PCR of the TCR CDR3 used the HTBI primer set. MiXCR, applied by TCRdb to the multiplex PCR reads, yields one record per CDR3 protein. This sample carries approximately 400,000 distinct CDR3 sequences, just under 25% of them seen once, and the ten largest clones take around 79%. The specimen sequenced was blood. The receptor set was obtained from a man aged 50-60 years with Graves' hyperthyroidism.

The rearrangement uses TRBV7-9 and TRBJ1-2; 8 bases line up with TRBD1. The CDR3 extends over 17 amino acids. V was clipped by 0 bases and J by 8 bases; unmatched bases: 14. Germline V lookup: CDR1 SEHNR, CDR2 FQNEAQ (reference sequence). The CDR3 loop reads CASSLATGVISPGGYTF. Here the CDR3 DNA reads TGTGCCAGCAGCTTAGCGACAGGGGTTATTTCCCCGGGCGGCTACACCTTC.

The V call is TRBV5-1, the J call TRBJ2-7; 8 bases agree with TRBD1. V was clipped by 7 bases and J by 7 bases; unmatched bases: 7. Germline CDR1 reads SGHRS; CDR2 reads YFSETQ. CDR3 length: 12 amino acids. The CDR3 spells CASRDRPGEQYF. CDR3 DNA: TGCGCCAGCCGGGACAGGCCTGGGGAGCAGTACTTC.

The chain combines TRBV3-1 with TRBJ2-2; the D is unclear. This CDR3 has 15 amino acids. Trimming took off 0 bases at V and 6 bases at J, with 11 bases between the two ends. The germline V gene has CDR1 LGHDT and CDR2 YNNKEL (reference sequence). The CDR3 here is CASSQDWPRAGELFF. As DNA, the CDR3 is TGTGCCAGCAGCCAAGATTGGCCCAGAGCCGGGGAGCTGTTTTTT.

As regards this clonotype: Germline and junction disagree at one end, which may indicate a read error. The rearrangement links TRBV20-1 to TRBJ2-5; a weak D match, TRBD2 (6 bases). Germline V gene data show CDR1 as DFQATT and CDR2 as SNEGSKA (reference sequence). The CDR3 contains 13 residues. CDR3 nucleotide sequence: TGCAATGCTCGAAGACTAGATTTGGGGACCCAGTACTTC. Amino acids: CNARRLDLGTQYF.

The chain uses TRBV7-8 and TRBJ1-1, with 8 bases aligning to TRBD1. CDR3 size: 13 residues. CDR1 is SGHVS and CDR2 is FQNEAQ in the germline V gene. With 5 bases clipped from V and 5 bases from J, the junction kept 4 bases outside the gene matches. This CDR3 is CASSPYRGTEAFF. For the CDR3, the DNA is TGTGCCAGCAGCCCCTACAGGGGGACTGAAGCTTTCTTT.

CDR3 bases: TGTGCCAGCAGAGTTGAGGACAGGATGTTAGCCGGCACTGAAGCTTTCTTT. Translated: CASRVEDRMLAGTEAFF. The rearrangement links TRBV28 to TRBJ1-1; 7 nucleotides match TRBD1. Germline V gene sequence: CDR1 MDHEN, CDR2 SYDVKM. With V trimmed by 6 bases and J by 4 bases, 17 bases remained unmatched. This CDR3 has 17 amino acids.

In its sample, this clonotype was seen a few times. J is TRBJ2-5 and V is TRBV28; D gene unclear. The V end was cut by 4 bases, the J end by 5 bases, with 11 bases between. Germline CDR1 reads MDHEN; CDR2 reads SYDVKM. This CDR3 has 13 amino acids. CDR3 residues: CASSSPGSETQYF. In DNA, the CDR3 is TGTGCCAGCAGTTCCCCGGGTTCCGAGACCCAGTACTTC. Complete variable domain (other parts from reference TRBV28 and TRBJ2-5): DVKVTQSSRYLVKRTGEKVFLECVQDMDHENMFWYRQDPGLGLRLIYFSYDVKMKEKGDIPEGYSVSREKKERFSLILESASTNQTSMYLCASSSPGSETQYFGPGTRLLVL.

This clonotype was detected a few times. J is TRBJ2-3 and V is TRBV7-2, with D unresolved. The CDR3 is 13 residues long. The V end was cut by 6 bases, the J end by 6 bases, with 13 bases between. The germline V gene encodes CDR1 SGHTA and CDR2 FQGNSA. The chain's CDR3 is CASRWALRDTQYF. The CDR3 DNA reads as TGTGCCAGCAGATGGGCCCTGCGGGATACGCAGTATTTT.

This clonotype was picked up many times. This chain connects TRBV20-1 to TRBJ2-1; 13 nucleotides agree with TRBD2. The germline V gene encodes CDR1 DFQATT and CDR2 SNEGSKA (reference sequence). Trimming at V came to 5 bases and at J to 10 bases, leaving 8 bases not matched to a gene. This CDR3 region has 14 residues. The CDR3 nucleotides read TGCAGTGCTTCAGGACTAGCGGGAGTTAACGAGCAGTTCTTC. Its translation: CSASGLAGVNEQFF.

Many counts were recorded for this clonotype. The chain employs TRBV12-3 or TRBV12-4 and TRBJ2-7; possible D gene TRBD1, 5 bases. CDR3 size: 15 residues. Trimming cost V 7 bases and J 0 bases, with 16 bases left between them. CDR3 residues: CASKPGLISSYEQYF. CDR3 sequence (DNA): TGTGCCAGCAAACCAGGGTTAATAAGCTCCTACGAGCAGTACTTC.

This clonotype was seen at least ten times. J is TRBJ2-5 and V is TRBV27, with 7 bases that match TRBD2. V lost 4 bases to trimming and J lost 3 bases; unmatched junction nucleotides: 14. CDR3 size: 17 residues. In germline, CDR1 is MNHEY, CDR2 SMNVEV (reference sequence). The CDR3 reads CASSWEAGVPSKETQYF. DNA for the CDR3: TGTGCCAGCAGTTGGGAGGCGGGAGTGCCGAGCAAAGAGACCCAGTACTTC.

This clonotype was seen a handful of times. The rearrangement uses TRBV12-3 or TRBV12-4 and TRBJ1-1; tentative D call: TRBD1 (6 bases). The CDR3 length is 14 residues. The V gene lost 1 base and the J gene lost 7 bases, with 13 bases spanning the gap. The CDR3 sequence: CASSLGGDIGEAFF. CDR3 sequence (DNA): TGTGCCAGCAGTTTAGGGGGGGACATCGGTGAAGCTTTCTTT.

This clonotype was counted only a few times. V gene TRBV5-1 combines with J gene TRBJ2-1, with 9 bases aligning to TRBD1. CDR3 size: 15 residues. Losses at the gene ends were 6 bases for V and 4 bases for J; bases not matched to a gene: 8. Germline CDR1 SGHRS, CDR2 YFSETQ. CDR3 residues: CASKQTGGAYNEQFF. DNA of the CDR3: TGCGCCAGCAAACAGACAGGGGGGGCTTACAATGAGCAGTTCTTC. Full variable domain (rest looked up from reference TRBV5-1 and TRBJ2-1): KAGVTQTPRYLIKTRGQQVTLSCSPISGHRSVSWYQQTPGQGLQFLFEYFSETQRNKGNFPGRFSGRQFSNSRSEMNVSTLELGDSALYLCASKQTGGAYNEQFFGPGTRLTVL.

This clonotype has only a few counts. The rearrangement links TRBV3-1 to TRBJ2-1; a possible D gene is TRBD1 (6 bases). CDR3 length equals 14 residues. Trimming took 6 bases from V and 5 from J, leaving 14 bases between them. The germline CDR1 and CDR2 sequences are LGHDT and YNNKEL (reference sequence). DNA of the CDR3: TGTGCCAGCAGTCGCCCGGACAGCAACAATGAGCAGTTCTTC. Protein: CASSRPDSNNEQFF.

This clonotype was detected a few times. This sequence joins TRBV28 and TRBJ2-5, with D possibly TRBD2 on 6 matching bases. Looked up from germline, CDR1 is MDHEN and CDR2 is SYDVKM. The CDR3 sequence is 13 residues long. The V end lost 3 bases, the J end lost 7 bases, and 12 bases lay between the germline ends. The CDR3 protein is CASSLGLRGTQYF. The CDR3 DNA sequence: TGTGCCAGCAGTTTGGGACTGAGGGGGACCCAGTACTTC.

The V gene is TRBV12-5, the J gene TRBJ2-5; possibly TRBD1 for D (6 bases). The V gene lost 2 bases and the J gene lost 5 bases, with 18 bases spanning the gap. The CDR3 has 16 residues. Germline-derived CDR1 and CDR2 are LGHNT and FRNRAP. CDR3 DNA: TGTGCTAGTGGTTTGTCCTCAAGGGACACGTCGGAGACCCAGTACTTC. The encoded protein is CASGLSSRDTSETQYF.

This clonotype was counted ten times or more. The V call is TRBV20-1, the J call TRBJ2-3; 7 bases line up with TRBD2. V lost 3 bases to trimming and J lost 2 bases; unmatched junction nucleotides: 5. The CDR3 is 14 amino acids. The germline V gene has CDR1 DFQATT and CDR2 SNEGSKA (reference sequence). This chain's CDR3 is CSASRAGITDTQYF. Written as DNA, the CDR3 is TGCAGTGCTAGTCGAGCGGGGATCACAGATACGCAGTATTTT.